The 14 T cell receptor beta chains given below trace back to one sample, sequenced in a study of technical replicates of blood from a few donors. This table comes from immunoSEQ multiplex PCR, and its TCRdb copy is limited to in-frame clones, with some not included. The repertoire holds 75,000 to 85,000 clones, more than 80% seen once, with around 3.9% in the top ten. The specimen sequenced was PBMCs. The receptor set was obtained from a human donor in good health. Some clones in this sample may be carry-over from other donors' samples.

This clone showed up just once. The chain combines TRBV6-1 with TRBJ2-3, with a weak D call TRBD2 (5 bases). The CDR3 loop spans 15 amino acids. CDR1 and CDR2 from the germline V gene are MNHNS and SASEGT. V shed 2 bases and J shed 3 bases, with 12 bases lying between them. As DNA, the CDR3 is TGTGCCAGCAGTGAAAGGGCTAGCAGAACAGATACGCAGTATTTT. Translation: CASSERASRTDTQYF.

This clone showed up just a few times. CDR3 loop: CAISTGQGDSGQPQHF. In nucleotides, the CDR3 is TGTGCCATCAGTACCGGACAGGGGGACTCGGGTCAGCCCCAGCATTTT. The rearrangement joins TRBV10-3 to TRBJ1-5, with 10 bases lining up with TRBD1. The junction had 10 bases not matched to a gene; V was cut back by 5 bases and J by 6 bases. Germline V gene lookup returns CDR1 ENHRY and CDR2 SYGVKD. The CDR3 covers 16 residues.

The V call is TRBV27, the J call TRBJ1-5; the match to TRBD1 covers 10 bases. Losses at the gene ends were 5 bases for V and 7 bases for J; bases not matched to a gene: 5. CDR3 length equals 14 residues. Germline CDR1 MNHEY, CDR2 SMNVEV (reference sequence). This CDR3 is CASSQTGGVQPQHF. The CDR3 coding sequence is TGTGCCAGCAGTCAGACAGGGGGCGTGCAGCCCCAGCATTTT.

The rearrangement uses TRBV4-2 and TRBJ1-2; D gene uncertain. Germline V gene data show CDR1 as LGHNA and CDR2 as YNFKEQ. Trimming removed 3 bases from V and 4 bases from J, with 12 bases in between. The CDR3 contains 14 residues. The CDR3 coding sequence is TGTGCCAGCAGCCAGCCCGAGGGTGCCTATGGCTACACCTTC. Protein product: CASSQPEGAYGYTF.

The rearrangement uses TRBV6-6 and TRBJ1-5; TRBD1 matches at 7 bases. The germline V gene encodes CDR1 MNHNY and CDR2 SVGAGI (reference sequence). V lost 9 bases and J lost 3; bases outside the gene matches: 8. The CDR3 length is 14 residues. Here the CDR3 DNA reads TGTGCCAGTTCGGAGGGGGCTCCCAATCAGCCCCAGCATTTT. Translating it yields CASSEGAPNQPQHF.

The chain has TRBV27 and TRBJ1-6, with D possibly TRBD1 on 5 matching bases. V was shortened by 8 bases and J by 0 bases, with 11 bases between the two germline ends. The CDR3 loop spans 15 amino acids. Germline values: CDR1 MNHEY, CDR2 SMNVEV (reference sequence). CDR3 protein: CASRDFSSYNSPLHF. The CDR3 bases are TGTGCCAGCCGGGACTTCAGCTCCTATAATTCACCCCTCCACTTT.

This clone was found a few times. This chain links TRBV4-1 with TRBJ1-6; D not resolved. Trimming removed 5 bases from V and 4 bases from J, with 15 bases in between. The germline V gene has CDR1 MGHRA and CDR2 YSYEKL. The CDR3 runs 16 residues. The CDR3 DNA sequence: TGCGCCAGCAGCATTTCTGGCTCGGGGTATAATTCACCCCTCCACTTT. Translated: CASSISGSGYNSPLHF.

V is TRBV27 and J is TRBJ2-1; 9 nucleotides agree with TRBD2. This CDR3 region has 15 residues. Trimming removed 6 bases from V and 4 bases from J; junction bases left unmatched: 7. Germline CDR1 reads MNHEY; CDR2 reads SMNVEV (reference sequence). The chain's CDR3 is CASRWTSDKYNEQFF. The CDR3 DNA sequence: TGTGCCAGCAGATGGACTAGCGACAAATACAATGAGCAGTTCTTC.

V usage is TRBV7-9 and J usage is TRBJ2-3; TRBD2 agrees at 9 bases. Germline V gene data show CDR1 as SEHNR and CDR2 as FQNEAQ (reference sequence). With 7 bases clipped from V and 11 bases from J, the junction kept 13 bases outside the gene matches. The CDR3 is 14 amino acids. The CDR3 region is CASTLAAETSGQYF. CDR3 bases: TGTGCCAGCACCCTAGCAGCGGAGACTAGCGGGCAGTATTTT.

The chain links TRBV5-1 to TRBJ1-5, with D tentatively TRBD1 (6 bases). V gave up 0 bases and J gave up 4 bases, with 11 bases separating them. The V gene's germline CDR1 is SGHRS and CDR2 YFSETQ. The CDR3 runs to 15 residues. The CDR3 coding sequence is TGCGCCAGCAGCTTGGAAGGGACAAATAATCAGCCCCAGCATTTT. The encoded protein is CASSLEGTNNQPQHF.

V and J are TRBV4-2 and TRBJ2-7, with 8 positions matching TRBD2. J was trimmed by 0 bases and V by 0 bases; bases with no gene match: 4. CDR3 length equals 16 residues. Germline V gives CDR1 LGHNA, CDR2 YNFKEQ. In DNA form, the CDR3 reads TGTGCCAGCAGCCAAGATCTAGCGGGCTACTCCTACGAGCAGTACTTC. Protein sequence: CASSQDLAGYSYEQYF.

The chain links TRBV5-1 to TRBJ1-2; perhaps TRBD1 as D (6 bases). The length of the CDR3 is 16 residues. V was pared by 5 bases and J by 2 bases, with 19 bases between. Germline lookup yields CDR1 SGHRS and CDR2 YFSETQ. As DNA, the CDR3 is TGCGCCAGCAGATCGGTCACCCCGGGACACAACTATGGCTACACCTTC. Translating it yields CASRSVTPGHNYGYTF.

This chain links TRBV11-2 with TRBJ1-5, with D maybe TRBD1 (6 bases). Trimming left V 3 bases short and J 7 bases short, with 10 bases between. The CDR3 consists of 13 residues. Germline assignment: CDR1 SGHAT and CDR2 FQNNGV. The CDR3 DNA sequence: TGTGCCAGCAGCTTCCGACAGGCCCAGCCCCAGCATTTT. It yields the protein CASSFRQAQPQHF.

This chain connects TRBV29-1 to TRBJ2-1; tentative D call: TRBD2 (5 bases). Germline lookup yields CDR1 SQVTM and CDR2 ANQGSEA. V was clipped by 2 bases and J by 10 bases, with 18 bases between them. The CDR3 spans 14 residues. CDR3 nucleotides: TGCAGCGTTGAAATTCGTGGAGGAGCCCTGGAGCAGTTCTTC. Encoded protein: CSVEIRGGALEQFF.